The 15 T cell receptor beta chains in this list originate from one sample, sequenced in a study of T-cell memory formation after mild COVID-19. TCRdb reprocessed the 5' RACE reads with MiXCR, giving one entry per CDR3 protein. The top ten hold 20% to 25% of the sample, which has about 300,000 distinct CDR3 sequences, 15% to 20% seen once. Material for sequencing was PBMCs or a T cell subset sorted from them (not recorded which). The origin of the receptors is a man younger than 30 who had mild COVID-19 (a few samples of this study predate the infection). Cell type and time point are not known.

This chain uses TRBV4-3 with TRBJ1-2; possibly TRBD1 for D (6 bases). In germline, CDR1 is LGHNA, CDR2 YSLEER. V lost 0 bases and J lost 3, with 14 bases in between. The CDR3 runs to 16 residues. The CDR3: CASSQDLWGGDYGYTF. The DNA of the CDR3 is TGCGCCAGCAGCCAAGATCTTTGGGGGGGCGACTATGGCTACACCTTC.

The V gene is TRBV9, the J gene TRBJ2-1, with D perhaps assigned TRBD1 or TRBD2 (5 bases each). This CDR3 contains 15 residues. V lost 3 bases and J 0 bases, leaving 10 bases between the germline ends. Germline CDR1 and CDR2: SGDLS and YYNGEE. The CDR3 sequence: CASSEGSASYNEQFF. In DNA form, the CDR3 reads TGTGCCAGCAGCGAGGGGAGTGCCTCCTACAATGAGCAGTTCTTC.

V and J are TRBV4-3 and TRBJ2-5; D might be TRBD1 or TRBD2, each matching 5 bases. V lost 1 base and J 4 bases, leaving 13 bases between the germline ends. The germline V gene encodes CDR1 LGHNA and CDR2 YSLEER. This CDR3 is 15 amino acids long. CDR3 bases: TGCGCCAGCAGCCAAGTTTGGGGGTGGGGAGAGACCCAGTACTTC. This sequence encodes CASSQVWGWGETQYF.

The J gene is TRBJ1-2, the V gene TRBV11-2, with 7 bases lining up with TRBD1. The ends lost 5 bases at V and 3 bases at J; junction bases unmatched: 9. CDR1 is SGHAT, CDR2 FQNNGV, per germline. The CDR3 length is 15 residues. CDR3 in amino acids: CASSNPRTGDYGYTF. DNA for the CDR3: TGTGCCAGCAGCAACCCCCGGACAGGCGACTATGGCTACACCTTC. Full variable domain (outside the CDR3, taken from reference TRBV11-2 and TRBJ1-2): EAGVAQSPRYKIIEKRQSVAFWCNPISGHATLYWYQQILGQGPKLLIQFQNNGVVDDSQLPKDRFSAERLKGVDSTLKIQPAKLEDSAVYLCASSNPRTGDYGYTFGSGTRLTVV.

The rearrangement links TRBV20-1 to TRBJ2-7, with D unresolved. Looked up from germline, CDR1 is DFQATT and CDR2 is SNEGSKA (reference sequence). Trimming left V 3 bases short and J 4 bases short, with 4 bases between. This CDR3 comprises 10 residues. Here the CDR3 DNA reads TGCAGTGCTAGCTGTTACGAGCAGTACGTC. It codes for CSASCYEQYV.

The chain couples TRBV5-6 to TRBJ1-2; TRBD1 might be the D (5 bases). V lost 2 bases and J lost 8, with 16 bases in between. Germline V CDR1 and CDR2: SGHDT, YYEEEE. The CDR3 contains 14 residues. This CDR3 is CASSFQGAYGGYTF. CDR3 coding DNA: TGTGCCAGCAGCTTTCAGGGAGCCTATGGAGGCTACACCTTC.

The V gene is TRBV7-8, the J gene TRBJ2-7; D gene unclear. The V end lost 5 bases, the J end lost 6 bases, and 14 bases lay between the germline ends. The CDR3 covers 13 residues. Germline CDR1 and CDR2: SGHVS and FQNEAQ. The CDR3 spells CASSPPGPGEQYV. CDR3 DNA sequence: TGTGCCAGCAGCCCGCCGGGTCCGGGCGAGCAGTACGTC.

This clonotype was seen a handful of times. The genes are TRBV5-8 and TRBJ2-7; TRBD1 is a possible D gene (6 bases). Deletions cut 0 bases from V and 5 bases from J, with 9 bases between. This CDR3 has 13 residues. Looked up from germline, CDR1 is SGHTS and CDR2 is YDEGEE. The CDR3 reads CASSLGGHNEQYF. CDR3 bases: TGTGCCAGCAGCTTGGGGGGACATAACGAGCAGTACTTC.

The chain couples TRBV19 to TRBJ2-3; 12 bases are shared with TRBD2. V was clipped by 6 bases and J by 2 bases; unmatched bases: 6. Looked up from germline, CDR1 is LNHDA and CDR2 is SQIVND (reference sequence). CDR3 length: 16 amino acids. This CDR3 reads CASSQTSGRNTDTQYF. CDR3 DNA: TGTGCCAGTAGCCAAACTAGCGGGAGGAACACAGATACGCAGTATTTT.

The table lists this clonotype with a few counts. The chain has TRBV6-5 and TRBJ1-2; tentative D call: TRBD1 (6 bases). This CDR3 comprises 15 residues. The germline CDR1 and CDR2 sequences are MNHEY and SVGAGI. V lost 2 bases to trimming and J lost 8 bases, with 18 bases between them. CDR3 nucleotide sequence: TGTGCCAGCAGTTACGGCGGCGAGGGGGGCCAGGGCTACACCTTC. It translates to CASSYGGEGGQGYTF.

CDR3 sequence (DNA): TGTGCCGTGGCGGACCCCGCAGATACGCAGTATTTT. This sequence encodes CAVADPADTQYF. The V gene is TRBV11-2, the J gene TRBJ2-3; no clear D gene. This CDR3 has 12 amino acids. V lost 11 bases, J lost 4 bases, and 13 bases lay in between. Germline V gives CDR1 SGHAT, CDR2 FQNNGV.

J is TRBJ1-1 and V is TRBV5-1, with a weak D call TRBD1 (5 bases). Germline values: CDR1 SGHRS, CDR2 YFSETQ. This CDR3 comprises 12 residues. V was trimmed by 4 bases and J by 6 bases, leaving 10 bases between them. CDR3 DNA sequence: TGCGCCAGCAGCGAGGCAGGGTCTGAAGCTTTCTTT. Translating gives CASSEAGSEAFF.

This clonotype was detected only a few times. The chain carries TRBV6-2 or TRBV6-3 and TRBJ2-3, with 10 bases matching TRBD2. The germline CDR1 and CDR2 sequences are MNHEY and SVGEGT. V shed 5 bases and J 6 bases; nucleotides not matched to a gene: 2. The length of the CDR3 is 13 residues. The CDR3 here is CASSGLADDTQYF. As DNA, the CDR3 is TGTGCCAGCAGTGGACTAGCGGACGATACGCAGTATTTT.

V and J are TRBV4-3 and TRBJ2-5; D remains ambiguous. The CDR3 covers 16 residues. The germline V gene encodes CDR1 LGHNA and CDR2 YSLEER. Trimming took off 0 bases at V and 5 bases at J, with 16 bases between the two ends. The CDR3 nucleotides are TGCGCCAGCAGCCAAGATCCGGACGGGCTAGGGGAGACCCAGTACTTC. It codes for CASSQDPDGLGETQYF.

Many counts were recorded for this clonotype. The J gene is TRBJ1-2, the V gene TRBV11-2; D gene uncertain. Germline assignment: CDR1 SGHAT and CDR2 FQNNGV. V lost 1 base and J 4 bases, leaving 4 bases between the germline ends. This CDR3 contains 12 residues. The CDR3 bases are TGTGCCAGCAGCTTAGGGAGCTATGGCTACACCTTC. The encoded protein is CASSLGSYGYTF.